This TCR beta chain is drawn from a study of T cell repertoires in cytomegalovirus infection. Across the whole study: From public TCR beta signatures came an indication of both CMV infection and matching HLA type.

TCRdb re-derived calls from the reads in MiXCR, one entry per CDR3 protein. This table has 100,000 to 150,000 distinct CDR3 sequences, 7% to 9.5% appearing once. This clonotype was observed many times. Antigen unknown. The study's findings and limits: Summed public TCR beta family frequency identified CMV carriers bearing the relevant HLA. HLA-C-restricted CMV clonotypes gave the most frequent clonotype in two of eight donors.

The germline CDR1 and CDR2 sequences are MNHEY and SVGAGI. The CDR3 has 15 amino acids. V dropped 3 bases and J dropped 4; count of bases not matched to a gene: 4. The V call is TRBV6-5, the J call TRBJ2-2; 8 positions match TRBD1. The material sequenced was PBMCs. The TCR sequence derives from a human donor in good health (CMV status not recorded). Some clones in this sample may be carry-over from other donors' samples. The CDR3 region is CASSYQGARTGELFF. The CDR3 DNA is TGTGCCAGCAGTTATCAGGGGGCGCGCACCGGGGAGCTGTTTTTT.